The subject of this entry is one T cell receptor (beta chain). V lost 3 bases to trimming and J lost 5 bases, with 8 bases between them. The CDR3 has 12 residues. Looked up from germline, CDR1 is SGHAT and CDR2 is FQNNGV. Assay used: immunoSEQ multiplex PCR; TCRdb lists only in-frame clones, some missing. The table has 20,000 to 30,000 clones, 75% to 90% seen once. This entry belongs to a study of OX40 agonist ivuxolimab in advanced cancers. This TCR came from an adult with an advanced solid tumor such as melanoma, head and neck, liver or kidney cancer. V usage is TRBV11-2 and J usage is TRBJ2-7, with unresolved D. The input for sequencing was CD4+ or CD8+ T cells sorted from blood, taken in a trial of the OX40 agonist ivuxolimab. CDR3 coding DNA: TGTGCCAGCAGCTTCCTCCCAGACGAGCAGTACTTC. Its protein is CASSFLPDEQYF.